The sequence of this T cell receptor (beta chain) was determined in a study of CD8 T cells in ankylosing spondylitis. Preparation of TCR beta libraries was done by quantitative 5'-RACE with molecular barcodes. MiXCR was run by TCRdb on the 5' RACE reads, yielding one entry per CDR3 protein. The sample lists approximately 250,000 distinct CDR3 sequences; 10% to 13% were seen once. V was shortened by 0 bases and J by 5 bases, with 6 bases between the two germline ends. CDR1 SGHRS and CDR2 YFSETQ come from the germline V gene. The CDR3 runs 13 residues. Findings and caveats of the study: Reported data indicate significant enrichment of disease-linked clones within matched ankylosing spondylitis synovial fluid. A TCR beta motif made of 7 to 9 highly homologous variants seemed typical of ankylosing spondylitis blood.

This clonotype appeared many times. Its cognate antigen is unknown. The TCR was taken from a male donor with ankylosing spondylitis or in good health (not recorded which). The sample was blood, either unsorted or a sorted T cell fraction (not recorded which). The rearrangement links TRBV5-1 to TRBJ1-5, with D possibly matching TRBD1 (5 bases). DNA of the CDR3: TGCGCCAGCAGCTTGGTAGGGGATCAGCCCCAGCATTTT. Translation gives CASSLVGDQPQHF.